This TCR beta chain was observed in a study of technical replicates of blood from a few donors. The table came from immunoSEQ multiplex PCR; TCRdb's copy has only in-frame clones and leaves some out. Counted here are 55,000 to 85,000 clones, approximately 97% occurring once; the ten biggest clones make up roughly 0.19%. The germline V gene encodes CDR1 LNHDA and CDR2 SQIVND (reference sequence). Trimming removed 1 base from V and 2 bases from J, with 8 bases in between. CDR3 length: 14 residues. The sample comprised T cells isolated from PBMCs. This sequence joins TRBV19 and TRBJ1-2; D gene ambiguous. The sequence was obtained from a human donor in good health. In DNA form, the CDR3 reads TGTGCCAGTAGTATAGTTGAACGGAACTATGGCTACACCTTC. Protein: CASSIVERNYGYTF.